One and the same sample provided the 2 T cell receptor beta chains below, sequenced in a study of T cell responses to AZD1222 COVID-19 vaccine (dated by TCRdb to about 2021). The protocol used for the library was the immunoSEQ multiplex PCR assay. In TCRdb, the immuneACCESS table is reduced to in-frame sequences with V and J assigned. These tables do not hold every clone; where another copy was compared, an unresolved V gene accounts for under half, and the others remain unexplained. The sample table lists under 95,000 clones, almost 90% of them with a count of one. Of the sample, around 1.5% is held by the ten largest clones. The sample's time point label, in plain terms: about 28 days (+/-7) after the second vaccine dose. Sequenced here: peripheral blood, sampled 28 days after the second AZD1222 dose. These receptors were collected from an adult who received the AZD1222 COVID-19 vaccine.

The chain couples TRBV14 to TRBJ2-5; a weak D match, TRBD2 (5 bases). The CDR3 covers 15 residues. The germline V gene has CDR1 SGHDN and CDR2 FVKESK. Trimming cost V 4 bases and J 2 bases, with 14 bases left between them. The DNA for the CDR3 is TGTGCCAGCAGCCCCGGGGTGAGAAGGCAAGAGACCCAGTACTTC. It is translated as CASSPGVRRQETQYF.

The CDR3 region has the DNA TGTGCCAGTAGTATTTCAGGGACTTACGAGCAGTACTTC. This sequence encodes CASSISGTYEQYF. The chain combines TRBV19 with TRBJ2-7; D is possibly TRBD2 (6 bases). Trimming removed 3 bases at V and 4 bases at J, with 10 bases between. The CDR3 runs to 13 residues. Germline CDR1 LNHDA, CDR2 SQIVND (reference sequence).